These T cell receptor beta chains were read from a single sample in a study of blood T cells in healthy people across ages. TCRdb reprocessed the 5' RACE reads via MiXCR and lists one record per CDR3 protein. The sample records 660,000 or so distinct CDR3 sequences, around 54% being singletons. The specimen sequenced was blood. These receptors originate from a man in his 60s in good health. Each CDR3 is given with its conserved first and last residue. D genes are given only for firm matches. Size tells how often a clone was seen (once, few, many) or the class of an expanded clone, and some rows leave it out.

>TRBJ1-5|NA|TRBV7-8|NA
CASSLGNRLGSQPQHF
TGTGCCAGCAGCTTAGGAAACAGGCTTGGCAGTCAGCCCCAGCATTTT
>TRBJ1-2|NA|TRBV10-3|NA
CAISERGTYGYTF
TGTGCCATCAGTGAGCGGGGGACCTATGGCTACACCTTC
>TRBJ2-7|TRBD1|TRBV6-1|NA
CASSGQDRGNYEQYF
TGTGCCAGCAGTGGGCAAGACAGGGGCAACTACGAGCAGTACTTC
>TRBJ1-6|NA|TRBV4-1|NA
CASSHGTLNYNSPLHF
TGCGCCAGCAGCCACGGGACGCTAAACTATAATTCACCCCTCCACTTT
>TRBJ2-1|TRBD2|TRBV7-8|many
CASSPRLADHNEQFF
TGTGCCAGCAGCCCAAGACTAGCGGACCACAATGAGCAGTTCTTC
>TRBJ2-7|NA|TRBV12-3/TRBV12-4|NA
CASSARGHSSYEQYF
TGTGCCAGCAGTGCGAGGGGCCACAGCTCCTACGAGCAGTACTTC
>TRBJ1-2|NA|TRBV3-1|NA
CASSQAGRIELGYTF
TGTGCCAGCAGCCAAGCGGGAAGGATTGAGCTAGGCTACACCTTC
>TRBJ1-5|NA|TRBV18|few
CASSPTGRSNQPQHF
TGTGCCAGCTCACCCACCGGACGGTCTAATCAGCCCCAGCATTTT
>TRBJ2-1|TRBD2|TRBV5-1|few
CASSPGGREGEQFF
TGCGCCAGCAGCCCGGGGGGGCGAGAGGGTGAGCAGTTCTTC
>TRBJ2-3|TRBD1|TRBV27|NA
CASSLYPGQGGLGDTQYF
TGTGCCAGCAGTTTATACCCGGGACAGGGCGGTTTAGGAGATACGCAGTATTTT
>TRBJ2-1|TRBD1|TRBV20-1|NA
CSARSLTGGPYNEQFF
TGCAGTGCTAGATCTTTGACAGGGGGGCCCTACAATGAGCAGTTCTTC
>TRBJ1-2|TRBD1|TRBV20-1|NA
CSASRGTGGEGGYTF
TGCAGTGCTAGTAGGGGGACAGGGGGCGAGGGTGGCTACACCTTC
>TRBJ1-5|NA|TRBV20-1|few
CSARDPSFSNQPQHF
TGCAGTGCTAGAGACCCTTCCTTTAGCAATCAGCCCCAGCATTTT
>TRBJ2-7|NA|TRBV4-2|NA
CASSPGGGGYEQYF
TGTGCCAGCAGCCCCGGAGGTGGCGGCTACGAGCAGTACTTC
>TRBJ2-1|TRBD1|TRBV5-6|once
CASSLVGQGAINEQFF
TGTGCCAGCAGCTTGGTCGGACAGGGGGCGATCAATGAGCAGTTCTTC
>TRBJ2-5|TRBD2|TRBV2|NA
CASSETSGVGETQYF
TGTGCCAGCAGTGAGACTAGCGGGGTTGGGGAGACCCAGTACTTC
>TRBJ2-2|NA|TRBV20-1|NA
CSASEITGISNTGELFF
TGCAGTGCTAGCGAAATCACAGGGATATCGAACACCGGGGAGCTGTTTTTT
>TRBJ2-1|NA|TRBV12-3/TRBV12-4|NA
CASSLTGVGSYNEQFF
TGTGCCAGCAGCTTGACTGGGGTGGGCTCCTACAATGAGCAGTTCTTC
>TRBJ1-4|NA|TRBV9|few
CASSVDRPGPNEKLFF
TGTGCCAGCAGCGTAGATCGCCCAGGGCCTAATGAAAAACTGTTTTTT
>TRBJ1-2|NA|TRBV9|NA
CASSARGSSDYGYTF
TGTGCCAGCAGCGCCCGGGGGAGTAGTGACTATGGCTACACCTTC
>TRBJ2-7|NA|TRBV2|NA
CASSNRGHTVTYEQYF
TGTGCCAGCAGTAATCGGGGCCATACAGTTACCTACGAGCAGTACTTC
>TRBJ2-1|NA|TRBV6-5|NA
CASSYSQVLNEQFF
TGTGCCAGCAGTTACTCCCAAGTCCTCAATGAGCAGTTCTTC
>TRBJ1-2|TRBD1|TRBV4-1|NA
CASSYRQGDGYTF
TGCGCCAGCTCCTATCGACAGGGGGATGGCTACACCTTC
>TRBJ2-6|TRBD1|TRBV5-1|NA
CASTDGTGDSGANVLTF
TGCGCCAGCACCGACGGGACAGGGGACTCTGGGGCCAACGTCCTGACTTTC
>TRBJ2-7|TRBD2|TRBV4-1|once
CASSQEGRGGPEQYF
TGCGCAAGCAGCCAAGAGGGGCGGGGGGGTCCTGAGCAGTACTTC
>TRBJ2-7|NA|TRBV10-3|NA
CATRTRTDSYEQYF
TGTGCCACCCGAACCCGGACGGACTCCTACGAGCAGTACTTC
>TRBJ2-2|TRBD2|TRBV20-1|few
CSARDTLLAGGRGRTGELFF
TGCAGTGCTAGAGATACCCTACTAGCGGGGGGGCGAGGTAGGACCGGGGAGCTGTTTTTT
>TRBJ2-7|NA|TRBV18|NA
CASSPRDRAYEQYF
TGTGCCAGCTCACCGCGGGACAGAGCCTACGAGCAGTACTTC
>TRBJ2-3|NA|TRBV7-2|few
CASSLGFTDTQYF
TGTGCCAGCAGCTTAGGGTTCACAGATACGCAGTATTTT
>TRBJ2-7|TRBD1|TRBV6-5|few
CASRITGGAYEQYF
TGTGCCAGCAGGATAACAGGGGGCGCCTACGAGCAGTACTTC
>TRBJ1-4|NA|TRBV25-1|NA
CASSRREYGGEKLFF
TGTGCCAGCAGCAGACGGGAGTACGGCGGAGAAAAACTGTTTTTT
>TRBJ1-2|TRBD1|TRBV7-9|NA
CASKGTGAYGYTF
TGTGCCAGCAAGGGGACAGGGGCCTATGGCTACACCTTC
>TRBJ2-5|TRBD2|TRBV7-2|NA
CASSLVHAGGGYNEQYF
TGTGCCAGCAGCTTAGTCCATGCCGGGGGGGGTTACAATGAGCAGTACTTC
>TRBJ2-5|TRBD2|TRBV5-1|few
CASSLRMAGGYQETQYF
TGCGCCAGCAGCCTAAGGATGGCGGGGGGGTACCAAGAGACCCAGTACTTC
>TRBJ1-6|NA|TRBV6-1|NA
CASRGDGEINSPLHF
TGTGCCAGCAGGGGGGACGGGGAGATAAATTCACCCCTCCACTTT
>TRBJ2-7|NA|TRBV9|NA
CASSVGGQVGSYEQYF
TGTGCCAGCAGCGTAGGGGGCCAGGTTGGCTCCTACGAGCAGTACTTC
>TRBJ2-5|TRBD1|TRBV7-6|NA
CASSLGQGTKTQYF
TGTGCCAGCAGCTTAGGACAGGGGACGAAGACCCAGTACTTC
>TRBJ2-1|TRBD1|TRBV10-3|NA
CAISPGQGTVNEQFF
TGTGCCATCAGTCCCGGACAGGGAACCGTAAATGAGCAGTTCTTC
>TRBJ2-3|NA|TRBV7-9|NA
CASSFPLGGTDTQYF
TGTGCCAGCAGCTTCCCTCTAGGGGGCACAGATACGCAGTATTTT
>TRBJ2-2|NA|TRBV29-1|NA
CSGARGSTGELFF
TGCAGCGGGGCGAGGGGCAGTACCGGGGAGCTGTTTTTT
>TRBJ2-6|NA|TRBV29-1|few
CSVRGVLGGANVLTF
TGCAGCGTTAGGGGAGTTTTGGGAGGGGCCAACGTCCTGACTTTC
>TRBJ1-1|TRBD1|TRBV5-1|few
CASSFDRGRVTEAFF
TGCGCCAGCAGCTTCGACAGGGGAAGGGTCACTGAAGCTTTCTTT
>TRBJ2-3|NA|TRBV3-1|few
CASSQNEEDTQYF
TGTGCCAGCAGCCAAAATGAAGAAGATACGCAGTATTTT
>TRBJ2-1|TRBD2|TRBV7-9|once
CASSFGGTEQFF
TGTGCCAGCAGCTTCGGGGGGACTGAGCAGTTCTTC
>TRBJ1-2|NA|TRBV27|NA
CASSFQQGVGYTF
TGTGCCAGCAGTTTTCAACAGGGAGTTGGCTACACCTTC
>TRBJ2-5|TRBD2|TRBV7-9|few
CASSPLAGRMETQYF
TGTGCCAGCAGCCCGCTAGCGGGGCGGATGGAGACCCAGTACTTC
>TRBJ2-3|NA|TRBV4-1|few
CASSPLEAGSRDTQYF
TGCGCCAGCAGCCCTCTGGAGGCTGGGTCTCGAGATACGCAGTATTTT
>TRBJ2-5|NA|TRBV2|NA
CASDGGTSSVGETQYF
TGTGCCAGCGATGGCGGGACATCCTCGGTTGGGGAGACCCAGTACTTC
>TRBJ2-5|NA|TRBV3-1|few
CASSRGGPAVIRETQYF
TGTGCCAGCAGCCGAGGGGGACCAGCGGTTATACGAGAGACCCAGTACTTC
>TRBJ1-1|TRBD1|TRBV5-5|few
CASTPTTGTVNTEAFF
TGTGCCAGCACCCCAACGACCGGGACAGTAAACACTGAAGCTTTCTTT
>TRBJ1-2|NA|TRBV29-1|NA
CSVDSGPEGYTF
TGCAGCGTTGACTCGGGACCGGAGGGCTACACCTTC
>TRBJ2-3|NA|TRBV25-1|few
CASSDTRGSTDTQYF
TGTGCCAGCAGCGACACCAGGGGTAGCACAGATACGCAGTATTTT
>TRBJ2-1|NA|TRBV18|few
CASSSFGSGGNEQFF
NA
>TRBJ1-2|NA|TRBV10-3|NA
CAISAGNGYTF
TGTGCCATCAGTGCGGGGAATGGCTACACCTTC